This T cell receptor (beta chain) was captured in a study of technical replicates of blood from several donors. Sequencing was performed with immunoSEQ multiplex PCR; in TCRdb, only in-frame clones are kept and a portion is missing. There are some 78,000 clones in the sample; 94% occur only once, and 0.2% to 0.3% lies in the top ten. In germline, CDR1 is SEHNR, CDR2 FQNEAQ (reference sequence). CDR3 size: 13 residues. V lost 8 bases and J 4 bases, leaving 14 bases between the germline ends. Sequencing input: T cells isolated from PBMCs. This chain connects TRBV7-9 to TRBJ1-2, with unresolved D. The sequence was collected from a human donor in good health. CDR3 in amino acids: CASWAGSAYGYTF. Here the CDR3 DNA reads TGTGCCAGCTGGGCAGGATCGGCCTATGGCTACACCTTC.